Listed below are T cell receptor beta chains from one sample, sequenced in a study of T cell responses to AZD1222 COVID-19 vaccine. TCRdb keeps only in-frame clones here, not all; method: immunoSEQ multiplex PCR. The top ten hold approximately 8% of the sample, which has about 140,000 clones, around 90% seen once. The material was peripheral blood, obtained 28 days after the second dose of the MenACWY control vaccine. These receptors all come from an adult who received the MenACWY meningococcal vaccine as a control. Both conserved end residues are part of each CDR3. Each record gives: J gene, D gene, V gene, clone size, CDR3 DNA, CDR3 protein. A D gene is named only where the DNA matches it firmly. Part of the rows lack a size; the others show once, few, many or a class for expanded clones.

TRBJ2-1	TRBD2	TRBV9	NA	TGTGCCAGCAGCGACGGAGGGACTAGCGGGAGCTATGAGCAGTTCTTC	CASSDGGTSGSYEQFF
TRBJ1-6	NA	TRBV18	NA	TGTGCCAGCTCACCGGCGGGCAGCAATTCACCCCTCCACTTT	CASSPAGSNSPLHF
TRBJ1-1	NA	TRBV7-9	NA	TGTGCCAGCAGCCGGTCGGGGACTGAAGCTTTCTTT	CASSRSGTEAFF
TRBJ2-7	NA	TRBV16	once	TGTGCCAGCAGCCAATCTGGCGGTACCTACGAGCAGTACTTC	CASSQSGGTYEQYF
TRBJ2-2	NA	TRBV9	NA	TGTGCCAGCAGCCCCGGCATGTGGGGGGTGGCCGGGGAGCTGTTTTTT	CASSPGMWGVAGELFF
TRBJ2-4	TRBD2	TRBV10-2	NA	TGCGCCAGCAGTGAGCCGCGGGGGATAGCCAAAAACATTCAGTACTTC	CASSEPRGIAKNIQYF
TRBJ2-7	TRBD1	TRBV6-2/TRBV6-3	NA	TGTGCCAGCAGTTACGGGGGACAGGGGGACTCCTACGAGCAGTACTTC	CASSYGGQGDSYEQYF
TRBJ1-2	TRBD1	TRBV18	NA	TGTGCCAGCTCCTCGATCCGGGACAGGGCTAATGGCTACACCTTC	CASSSIRDRANGYTF
TRBJ1-6	NA	TRBV12-3/TRBV12-4	NA	TGTGCCAGCAACACAGGGTCTTCACCCCTCCACTTT	CASNTGSSPLHF
TRBJ1-2	NA	TRBV7-2	once	TGTGCCAGCAGCTTAGCTGGATCGGGGAATCTTTTGTATGGCTACACCTTC	CASSLAGSGNLLYGYTF
TRBJ2-7	TRBD2	TRBV19	NA	TGTGCCAGTAGTATAGATCCTTGGACTAGCGGGAGCCACGAGCAGTACTTC	CASSIDPWTSGSHEQYF
TRBJ2-7	NA	TRBV19	NA	TGTGCCAGTAGTAGGTACGGCGGGGCTACCTCCTACGAGCAGTACTTC	CASSRYGGATSYEQYF
TRBJ1-2	NA	TRBV19	NA	TGTGCCAGTAATGTGGACTTGGACTATGGCTACACCTTC	CASNVDLDYGYTF
TRBJ2-7	TRBD2	TRBV2	NA	TGTGCCAGCAGTGTAAAGGGATCGACTAGCGGGAACGAGCAGTACTTC	CASSVKGSTSGNEQYF
TRBJ2-7	NA	TRBV5-6	NA	TGTGCCAGCAGCTGGACCGGAGCAGGGACAAACTACGAGCAGTACTTC	CASSWTGAGTNYEQYF
TRBJ1-5	NA	TRBV21-1	NA	TGTGCCAGCAGCAAAGTTCTAAGGGAACAGGGACAGAATCAGCCCCAGCATTTT	CASSKVLREQGQNQPQHF
TRBJ2-3	TRBD2	TRBV9	NA	TGTGCCAGCAGCGTAGAACCTAGCGGGAACACAGATACGCAGTATTTT	CASSVEPSGNTDTQYF
TRBJ1-2	NA	TRBV18	NA	TGTGCCAGCTCACCGGACCGGAGGGGATATGGCTACACCTTC	CASSPDRRGYGYTF
TRBJ1-1	NA	TRBV19	NA	TGTGCCAGTAACGATGGCCAGCCCCTGAACACTGAAGCTTTCTTT	CASNDGQPLNTEAFF
TRBJ2-2	TRBD2	TRBV30	NA	TGTGCCCGGGACCGGGCTAGCGGGGGGCTTACCACCGGGGAGCTGTTTTTT	CARDRASGGLTTGELFF
TRBJ1-2	NA	TRBV6-5	NA	TGTGCCAGCAGCCTGGACAGAAACTATGGCTACACCTTC	CASSLDRNYGYTF
TRBJ1-5	TRBD1	TRBV2	NA	TGTGCCAGCAGCCAACAGGGGACGAGCAATCAGCCCCAGCATTTT	CASSQQGTSNQPQHF
TRBJ2-1	NA	TRBV6-2/TRBV6-3	NA	TGTGCCAGCAGTTCCGTGGGGGGAACGCAGGTTGAGCAGTTCTTC	CASSSVGGTQVEQFF
TRBJ2-2	NA	TRBV6-2/TRBV6-3	NA	TGTGCCAGCAGTCAACCGGATGTGGAGCTGTTTTTT	CASSQPDVELFF
TRBJ2-2	NA	TRBV19	few	TGTGCCAGTAGTATCGGGCGGCAGGTGGCCGGGGAGCTGTTTTTT	CASSIGRQVAGELFF
TRBJ2-7	NA	TRBV14	NA	TGTGCCAGCAGCCAATTGTCAGGACCATACGAGCAGTACTTC	CASSQLSGPYEQYF
TRBJ2-1	TRBD2	TRBV13	NA	TGTGCCAGCAGCGGACGGGAGGGCCGATCCTACAATGAGCAGTTCTTC	CASSGREGRSYNEQFF
TRBJ2-2	NA	TRBV28	once	TGTGCCAGCAGTAACACGACCGGGACACCCGGGGAGCTGTTTTTT	CASSNTTGTPGELFF
TRBJ2-2	TRBD2	TRBV6-1	NA	TGTGCCAGCAGTGTTGATGCGGGAGTTATAACCGGGGAGCTGTTTTTT	CASSVDAGVITGELFF
TRBJ2-6	NA	TRBV28	NA	TGTGCCAGCAGCCGAAGACAGGGGGCCTTAGCGGGAGGGCCGGTTTCTGGGGCCAACGTCCTGACTTTC	CASSRRQGALAGGPVSGANVLTF
TRBJ2-7	NA	TRBV10-3	NA	TGTGCCATCAGTGAGAGGGGACAAACCTACGAGCAGTACTTC	CAISERGQTYEQYF
TRBJ2-3	NA	TRBV5-1	NA	TGCGCCAGCAGCTTCGGGACTTCCACAGATACGCAGTATTTT	CASSFGTSTDTQYF
TRBJ2-3	TRBD2	TRBV10-3	NA	TGTGCCATCAGTGACCGACTAGCGGGAACTGAAGATACGCAGTATTTT	CAISDRLAGTEDTQYF
TRBJ2-3	NA	TRBV28	NA	TGTGCCAGCAGAGCCTCGGAAGATACGCAGTATTTT	CASRASEDTQYF
TRBJ2-6	TRBD1	TRBV19	NA	TGTGCCAGTAGTATCAGGGGGTCTGGGGCCAACGTCCTGACTTTC	CASSIRGSGANVLTF
TRBJ1-1	TRBD1	TRBV5-6	NA	TGTGCCAGCAGCTTGTATGGACAGGGGGTGAACACTGAAGCTTTCTTT	CASSLYGQGVNTEAFF
TRBJ1-3	NA	TRBV6-5	NA	TGTGCCAGCCGATGGGGCGCTGGAAACACCATATATTTT	CASRWGAGNTIYF
TRBJ2-7	TRBD1	TRBV10-3	NA	TGTGCCATCAGCCAATCGGACAGGGTAAGCGTGGGGGAGCAGTACTTC	CAISQSDRVSVGEQYF
TRBJ1-6	TRBD1	TRBV19	NA	TGTGCCAGTAGCCAACAGGGGGGAGAGAGTTCACCCCTCCACTTT	CASSQQGGESSPLHF
TRBJ1-1	NA	TRBV6-2/TRBV6-3	NA	TGTGCCAGCAGCTATAGGACTATAAGAAACACTGAAGCTTTCTTT	CASSYRTIRNTEAFF
TRBJ2-3	NA	TRBV7-9	NA	TGTGCCACCCAGGGGTTTGCAGATACGCAGTATTTT	CATQGFADTQYF
TRBJ2-5	NA	TRBV5-1	NA	TGCGCCAGCAGCTTGGGTACGGCAGATCAAGAGACCCAGTACTTC	CASSLGTADQETQYF
TRBJ2-3	TRBD2	TRBV5-6	NA	TGTGCCAGCAGCCCGGGAGGGGCAGATACGCAGTATTTT	CASSPGGADTQYF